This TCR beta chain was captured by sequencing in a study of shared T cell receptors in the human thymus. Sequencing used immunoSEQ multiplex PCR; TCRdb keeps in-frame clones, though not all of them. The table lists hundreds of thousands of clones, 80% to 90% of them singletons. Germline V gene data show CDR1 as SGHDT and CDR2 as YYEEEE. The CDR3 runs 12 residues. This clone came up once. This sample was shared with a second study, whose subject was human thymus T cells. That investigation notes: Resected material from corrective heart surgery provided the thymus tissue analysed. What appeared biased in thymic and blood repertoires was the usage of V and J genes.

The TCR comes from a boy under two years old with a congenital heart defect. The gene calls are TRBV5-6 and TRBJ2-5; D is perhaps TRBD1 (5 bases). The J call is in doubt because the DNA end fits TRBJ2-7 better. Sequenced: thymocytes. CDR3 nucleotides: TGTGCCAGCAGCTTCAGGGCCTACGAGCAGTACTTC. This codes for CASSFRAYEQYF.